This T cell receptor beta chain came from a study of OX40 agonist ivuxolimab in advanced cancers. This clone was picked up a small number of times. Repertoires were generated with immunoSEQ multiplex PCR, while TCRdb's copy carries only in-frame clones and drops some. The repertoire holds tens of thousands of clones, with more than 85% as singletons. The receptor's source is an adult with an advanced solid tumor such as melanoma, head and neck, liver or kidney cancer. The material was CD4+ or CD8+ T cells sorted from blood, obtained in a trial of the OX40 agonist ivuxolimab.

The CDR3 sequence: CASSLTGGTGELFF. The CDR3 DNA follows: TGCGCCAGCAGCTTGACAGGGGGAACCGGGGAGCTGTTTTTT. V and J are TRBV5-1 and TRBJ2-2; 8 positions match TRBD1. The CDR3 spans 14 residues. Germline loops: CDR1 SGHRS, CDR2 YFSETQ. The junction had 1 base not matched to a gene; V was cut back by 1 base and J by 5 bases. The full variable domain, completed using reference TRBV5-1 and TRBJ2-2, is KAGVTQTPRYLIKTRGQQVTLSCSPISGHRSVSWYQQTPGQGLQFLFEYFSETQRNKGNFPGRFSGRQFSNSRSEMNVSTLELGDSALYLCASSLTGGTGELFFGEGSRLTVL.